The 14 T cell receptor beta chains in this list originate from one sample, sequenced in a study of T-cell memory formation after mild COVID-19. TCRdb itself ran the 5' RACE reads through MiXCR, one entry per CDR3 protein. The repertoire holds roughly 500,000 distinct CDR3 sequences, with 20% as singletons. The sample was PBMCs or a T cell subset sorted from them (not recorded which). Receptors were obtained from an adult woman who had mild COVID-19 (a few samples of this study predate the infection). Cell type and time point are not known.

This clonotype was seen more than once but under ten times. The chain combines TRBV4-2 with TRBJ2-1, with D unresolved. This CDR3 comprises 17 residues. Deletions cut 0 bases from V and 10 bases from J, with 22 bases between. The germline CDR1 and CDR2 sequences are LGHNA and YNFKEQ. CDR3 nucleotides: TGTGCCAGCAGCCAAGAGGGCATTTATTCAGCCTCCAAAGAGCAGTTCTTC. It encodes CASSQEGIYSASKEQFF.

This chain uses TRBV4-2 with TRBJ1-6; 9 positions match TRBD1. J lost 10 bases, V lost 4 bases, and 8 bases had no gene match. This CDR3 spans 15 amino acids. CDR1 is LGHNA and CDR2 is YNFKEQ in the germline V gene. Here the CDR3 reads CASSRRDRDGSPLHF. DNA of the CDR3: TGTGCCAGCAGCCGCCGGGACAGGGATGGATCACCCCTCCACTTT.

This clonotype was seen a few times. The chain joins TRBV15 to TRBJ1-2, with a possible D match to TRBD1 (6 bases). The CDR3 has 17 amino acids. V dropped 2 bases and J dropped 2 bases, with 18 bases sitting between them. Germline-derived CDR1 and CDR2 are LNHNV and YYDKDF (reference sequence). CDR3 residues: CATSRTGRGRGNYGYTF. In nucleotides, the CDR3 is TGTGCCACCAGCAGAACAGGGAGAGGGCGAGGGAACTATGGCTACACCTTC. Combining the CDR3 with reference TRBV15 and TRBJ1-2 gives the whole variable domain DAMVIQNPRYQVTQFGKPVTLSCSQTLNHNVMYWYQQKSSQAPKLLFHYYDKDFNNEADTPDNFQSRRPNTSFCFLDIRSPGLGDTAMYLCATSRTGRGRGNYGYTFGSGTRLTVV.

This clonotype came up many times. This chain uses TRBV7-2 with TRBJ1-2, with no clear D. The germline CDR1 and CDR2 sequences are SGHTA and FQGNSA. The CDR3 is 14 amino acids. The ends were cut back, 5 bases at V and 2 bases at J, with 12 bases in the middle. The CDR3 sequence is CASSPGLGNYGYTF. The CDR3 DNA reads as TGTGCCAGCAGCCCGGGGTTGGGGAACTATGGCTACACCTTC.

V gene TRBV6-5 combines with J gene TRBJ2-3, with D possibly called TRBD1 or TRBD2 (5 bases each). V dropped 2 bases and J dropped 5 bases, with 11 bases sitting between them. The CDR3 length is 14 residues. The V gene's germline CDR1 is MNHEY and CDR2 SVGAGI. CDR3 residues: CASSYGRGKDTQYF. The CDR3 DNA sequence: TGTGCCAGCAGTTACGGTCGGGGCAAAGATACGCAGTATTTT.

This clonotype was counted between two and nine times. The chain links TRBV7-9 to TRBJ2-7; TRBD2 matches 13 bases. Losses at the gene ends were 5 bases for V and 9 bases for J; bases not matched to a gene: 7. Germline V CDR1 and CDR2: SEHNR, FQNEAQ (reference sequence). The CDR3 has 14 amino acids. The CDR3 DNA reads TGTGCCAGCAGCCCCGGGACTAGCGGGATCGGGCAGTACTTC. Amino acids: CASSPGTSGIGQYF.

This clonotype was detected a few times. The chain has TRBV3-1 and TRBJ1-5; TRBD1 is a possible D gene (6 bases). The CDR3 sequence is 14 residues long. Trimming left V 4 bases short and J 6 bases short, with 13 bases between. Germline CDR1 is LGHDT and CDR2 is YNNKEL (reference sequence). Written as DNA, the CDR3 is TGTGCCAGCAGCCCCGACCAAGGGGGTCAGCCCCAGCATTTT. Amino acids: CASSPDQGGQPQHF.

This chain links TRBV25-1 with TRBJ2-7; D is possibly TRBD2 (5 bases). From germline, CDR1 is MGHDK and CDR2 SYGVNS. Trimming shortened V by 3 bases and J by 6 bases, and 12 bases separated the two germline ends. The CDR3 extends over 13 amino acids. CDR3 loop: CASSDEGRGEQYF. The CDR3 DNA sequence: TGTGCCAGCAGTGACGAGGGTCGGGGCGAGCAGTACTTC.

In this sample, this clonotype turned up a few times. V is TRBV5-6 and J is TRBJ2-1; no reliable D call. V dropped 0 bases and J dropped 14 bases, with 15 bases sitting between them. The CDR3 runs 13 residues. The germline gives CDR1 SGHDT, CDR2 YYEEEE. In DNA form, the CDR3 reads TGTGCCAGCAGCTTGGGCCTAGGCAGTTGGAAGTTCTTC. This codes for CASSLGLGSWKFF.

The sample holds a few counts of this clonotype. The chain recombines TRBV27 with TRBJ2-5; D remains ambiguous. Germline values: CDR1 MNHEY, CDR2 SMNVEV (reference sequence). The CDR3 is 13 amino acids. V was clipped by 6 bases and J by 7 bases, with 15 bases between them. This CDR3 is CASSRGDRVTQYF. The CDR3 DNA sequence: TGTGCCAGCAGCCGTGGGGATCGAGTGACCCAGTACTTC.

The genes are TRBV4-1 and TRBJ1-6, with D uncertain. The CDR3 spans 18 residues. Deletions cut 0 bases from V and 0 bases from J, with 12 bases between. Germline CDR1 reads MGHRA; CDR2 reads YSYEKL. The CDR3, as DNA: TGCGCCAGCAGCCAAGATGTTGAACTTAGCTCCTATAATTCACCCCTCCACTTT. Translated: CASSQDVELSSYNSPLHF.

The table lists this clonotype with a few counts. The V gene is TRBV12-3 or TRBV12-4, the J gene TRBJ2-5; unclear D gene. Trimming removed 6 bases at V and 5 bases at J, with 16 bases between. The CDR3 has 14 amino acids. In nucleotides, the CDR3 is TGTGCCAGCAGCGAGACGTGGGCTCGGGAGACCCAGTACTTC. Protein product: CASSETWARETQYF.

In its sample, this clonotype was seen a few times. The chain is built from TRBV6-2 or TRBV6-3 and TRBJ2-5, with 8 bases lining up with TRBD1. Trimming cost V 4 bases and J 5 bases; bases outside gene matches: 3. The germline V gene has CDR1 MNHEY and CDR2 SVGEGT. The CDR3 length is 13 residues. CDR3 sequence reads: CASSWTGYETQYF. CDR3 nucleotides: TGTGCCAGCAGTTGGACAGGGTACGAGACCCAGTACTTC.

The genes are TRBV9 and TRBJ2-7; 8 nucleotides match TRBD1. The germline V gene has CDR1 SGDLS and CDR2 YYNGEE. CDR3 length: 15 amino acids. Trimming at V came to 4 bases and at J to 2 bases, leaving 8 bases not matched to a gene. The CDR3 loop is CASSKPGQEPYEQYF. The CDR3 DNA reads TGTGCCAGCAGCAAACCGGGACAGGAGCCCTACGAGCAGTACTTC.